The 15 T cell receptor beta chains given below trace back to one sample, sequenced in a study of T cells in Graves' hyperthyroidism and ophthalmopathy. Using RNA transcripts as the source, TCR beta CDR3 regions were amplified. HTBI primers were employed in a first-round RT-PCR of the TCR CDR3. One entry per CDR3 protein, called by TCRdb with MiXCR from the multiplex PCR reads. The top ten hold 15% to 20% of the sample, which has around 530,000 distinct CDR3 sequences, over 15% seen once. The sequenced sample consisted of blood. The receptors stem from a woman between 18 and 29 years old with Graves' ophthalmopathy.

This clonotype was seen many times. The chain is built from TRBV5-1 and TRBJ1-2; no reliable D call. From germline, CDR1 is SGHRS and CDR2 YFSETQ. The CDR3 contains 14 residues. Trimming stripped 0 bases from V and 3 bases from J, with 9 bases between. CDR3 coding DNA: TGCGCCAGCAGCTTGGCTGAAGACTACTATGGCTACACCTTC. Translated, it gives CASSLAEDYYGYTF.

This clonotype has a count of ten or more. The rearrangement links TRBV12-3 or TRBV12-4 to TRBJ1-4; no firm D call. This CDR3 comprises 14 residues. The V end was cut by 2 bases, the J end by 12 bases, with 16 bases between. The CDR3 sequence: CASSLTGIPSQLFF. DNA of the CDR3: TGTGCCAGCAGTTTAACGGGTATTCCTTCACAACTGTTTTTT.

The V and J genes are TRBV19 and TRBJ2-6, with TRBD2 matching over 14 bases. Germline CDR1 reads LNHDA; CDR2 reads SQIVND (reference sequence). The CDR3 consists of 16 residues. J gave up 6 bases and V 3 bases, and 1 base lay outside the gene matches. This CDR3 reads CASSMGLAGAANVLTF. The CDR3 region has the DNA TGTGCCAGTAGTATGGGACTAGCGGGAGCGGCCAACGTCCTGACTTTC.

This clonotype has at least ten counts. The chain links TRBV12-3 or TRBV12-4 to TRBJ2-5; D gene unclear. With 6 bases removed from V and 2 bases from J, the gap between germline ends came to 13 bases. The CDR3 consists of 14 residues. The CDR3 reads CASSITEEQETQYF. CDR3 sequence (DNA): TGTGCCAGCAGCATCACAGAGGAACAAGAGACCCAGTACTTC.

The gene calls are TRBV18 and TRBJ1-5; D might be TRBD1 (5 bases). The germline gives CDR1 KGHSH, CDR2 LQKENI. With 4 bases removed from V and 1 base from J, the gap between germline ends came to 23 bases. The CDR3 contains 19 residues. This CDR3 reads CASSRYRIQQEKSNQPQHF. The CDR3 nucleotides read TGTGCCAGCTCACGTTACAGAATCCAACAGGAGAAGAGCAATCAGCCCCAGCATTTT.

This clonotype has more than one count but fewer than ten. This chain uses TRBV10-3 with TRBJ2-5; possible D gene TRBD2, 6 bases. Trimming removed 4 bases at V and 5 bases at J, with 14 bases between. The germline V gene has CDR1 ENHRY and CDR2 SYGVKD. This CDR3 has 14 residues. The CDR3 nucleotides are TGTGCCATCAGTGCGGGGACTGGAGGGGAGACCCAGTACTTC. Translation: CAISAGTGGETQYF.

Regarding this clonotype: A far larger clone is one base from this, pointing to a likely read error. V is TRBV5-8 and J is TRBJ2-3; 8 bases match TRBD2. CDR1 and CDR2 (germline): SGHTS, YDEGEE. CDR3 length equals 13 residues. The ends lost 3 bases at V and 4 bases at J; junction bases unmatched: 1. This CDR3 reads CASSWTSPDTQYF. CDR3 nucleotide sequence: TGTGCCAGCAGCTGGACTAGCCCAGATACGCAGTATTTT.

This clonotype has more than one count but fewer than ten. V is TRBV6-1 and J is TRBJ2-3, with D tentatively TRBD1 (6 bases). This CDR3 has 15 amino acids. Trimming removed 7 bases at V and 6 bases at J, with 20 bases between. Germline V gene lookup returns CDR1 MNHNS and CDR2 SASEGT. The CDR3 spells CASKPRQAIMDTQYF. CDR3 coding DNA: TGTGCCAGCAAACCCCGACAGGCTATAATGGATACGCAGTATTTT.

This clonotype was detected only a few times. V is TRBV28 and J is TRBJ2-7, with D unclear. Germline V gene lookup returns CDR1 MDHEN and CDR2 SYDVKM. This CDR3 comprises 14 residues. Deletions cut 7 bases from V and 6 bases from J, with 19 bases between. The CDR3 coding sequence is TGTGCCAGCACCCCGGGCCGGGTGAATCGCGAGCAGTACTTC. This gives the protein CASTPGRVNREQYF.

This clonotype has at least ten counts. The chain combines TRBV11-2 with TRBJ1-1; D unclear. Germline V CDR1 and CDR2: SGHAT, FQNNGV. V gave up 1 base and J gave up 0 bases, with 9 bases separating them. The CDR3 length is 15 residues. CDR3 coding DNA: TGTGCCAGCAGCTTAGCTGGAGCAATGAACACTGAAGCTTTCTTT. Protein sequence: CASSLAGAMNTEAFF.

Ten or more counts support this clonotype. This chain uses TRBV28 with TRBJ1-6, with 7 positions matching TRBD1. The CDR3 runs 15 residues. The ends lost 5 bases at V and 8 bases at J; junction bases unmatched: 9. The germline CDR1 and CDR2 sequences are MDHEN and SYDVKM. As DNA, the CDR3 is TGTGCCAGCAGTAAAGAGGGGGCCGGGTATTCACCCCTCCACTTT. Protein product: CASSKEGAGYSPLHF. Combining the CDR3 with reference TRBV28 and TRBJ1-6 gives the whole variable domain DVKVTQSSRYLVKRTGEKVFLECVQDMDHENMFWYRQDPGLGLRLIYFSYDVKMKEKGDIPEGYSVSREKKERFSLILESASTNQTSMYLCASSKEGAGYSPLHFGNGTRLTVT.

This clonotype was detected ten times or more. The rearrangement links TRBV11-3 to TRBJ2-1; TRBD1 matches 7 bases. Trimming removed 3 bases from V and 5 bases from J; junction bases left unmatched: 4. Germline-derived CDR1 and CDR2 are SGHNT and YENEEA. The CDR3 is made up of 14 amino acids. For the CDR3, the DNA is TGTGCCAGCAGCTTTACAGGGGTAGACAATGAGCAGTTCTTC. Amino acid sequence: CASSFTGVDNEQFF.

V gene TRBV20-1 combines with J gene TRBJ1-4; D call uncertain. CDR3 length: 13 residues. The germline CDR1 and CDR2 sequences are DFQATT and SNEGSKA (reference sequence). Trimming shortened V by 3 bases and J by 8 bases, and 13 bases separated the two germline ends. The CDR3 DNA reads as TGCAGTGCTAGCATGAGGTTGGGGGAAAAACTGTTTTTT. Translating it yields CSASMRLGEKLFF.

This clonotype came up a few times. This chain joins TRBV6-5 and TRBJ1-1; no reliable D call. Trimming pared 3 bases from V and 1 base from J, leaving 12 bases between. This CDR3 contains 15 residues. The V gene's germline CDR1 is MNHEY and CDR2 SVGAGI. CDR3 in amino acids: CASSYDGVANTEAFF. In DNA, the CDR3 is TGTGCCAGCAGTTATGACGGGGTGGCGAACACTGAAGCTTTCTTT.

This clonotype was observed at least ten times. The chain links TRBV20-1 to TRBJ2-1, with D tentatively TRBD2 (5 bases). The CDR3 contains 12 residues. Trimming cost V 2 bases and J 9 bases, with 11 bases left between them. Germline CDR1 is DFQATT and CDR2 is SNEGSKA (reference sequence). The DNA for the CDR3 is TGCAGTGCTAGATTAGAGGAGGTTGAGCAGTTCTTC. It encodes CSARLEEVEQFF.